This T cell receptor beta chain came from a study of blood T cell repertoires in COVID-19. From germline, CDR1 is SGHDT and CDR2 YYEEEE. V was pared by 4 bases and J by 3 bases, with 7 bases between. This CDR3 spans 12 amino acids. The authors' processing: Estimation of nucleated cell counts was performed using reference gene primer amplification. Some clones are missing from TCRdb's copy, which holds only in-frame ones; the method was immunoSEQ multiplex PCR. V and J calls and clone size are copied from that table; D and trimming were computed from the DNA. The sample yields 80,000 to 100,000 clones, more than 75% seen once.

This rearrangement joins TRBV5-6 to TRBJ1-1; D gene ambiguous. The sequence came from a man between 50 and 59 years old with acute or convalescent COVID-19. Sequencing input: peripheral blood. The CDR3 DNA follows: TGTGCCAGCAGCCTAGGAGACACTGAAGCTTTCTTT. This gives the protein CASSLGDTEAFF.